The next 11 T cell receptor beta chains were all read from a single sample in a study of T cells in Graves' hyperthyroidism and ophthalmopathy. TCR beta CDR3 sequences were amplified from RNA transcripts. The TCR CDR3 first-round RT-PCR relied on the HTBI primer set. TCRdb ran MiXCR on the multiplex PCR reads and lists one entry per CDR3 protein. The profile covers 250,000 to 350,000 distinct CDR3 sequences, with roughly 15% appearing a single time and 33% taken by the ten largest. Specimen: blood. The receptors originated from a man under 40 with Graves' hyperthyroidism.

The chain combines TRBV7-2 with TRBJ2-1; unclear D gene. This CDR3 region has 16 residues. Germline CDR1 SGHTA, CDR2 FQGNSA. V was clipped by 2 bases and J by 6 bases, with 17 bases between them. The CDR3 DNA sequence: TGTGCCAGCAGCTTAAGAACTAACCGTCATTTCAATGAGCAGTTCTTC. Translated: CASSLRTNRHFNEQFF.

This clonotype was seen ten or more times. This chain links TRBV7-9 with TRBJ2-3, with 13 positions matching TRBD2. With V trimmed by 1 base and J by 4 bases, 17 bases remained unmatched. The length of the CDR3 is 21 residues. Per the germline V gene, CDR1 is SEHNR and CDR2 is FQNEAQ (reference sequence). CDR3 DNA: TGTGCCAGCAGCTTAGTCCGGACAGCAAACCAACTAGCGGGAGGGCCAGATACGCAGTATTTT. Translation: CASSLVRTANQLAGGPDTQYF.

Many counts were recorded for this clonotype. The genes are TRBV12-3 or TRBV12-4 and TRBJ2-2; perhaps TRBD1 as D (6 bases). This CDR3 spans 13 amino acids. The V and J ends lost 5 bases and 7 bases respectively, with 11 bases between them. The chain's CDR3 is CASSERGGGELFF. The CDR3 DNA reads as TGTGCCAGCAGTGAGAGAGGGGGCGGGGAGCTGTTTTTT.

This clonotype was seen repeatedly, ten times or more. The J gene is TRBJ2-1, the V gene TRBV18, with 9 bases aligning to TRBD2. This CDR3 has 12 residues. J was trimmed by 13 bases and V by 3 bases; bases with no gene match: 4. Germline CDR1 KGHSH, CDR2 LQKENI. This CDR3 reads CASSPSGTSQFF. In nucleotides, the CDR3 is TGTGCCAGCTCACCTTCCGGGACTAGCCAGTTCTTC.

This chain links TRBV4-1 with TRBJ1-2; D not certain. The CDR3 loop spans 11 amino acids. In germline, CDR1 is MGHRA, CDR2 YSYEKL. The V gene lost 1 base and the J gene lost 6 bases, with 3 bases spanning the gap. The CDR3 DNA sequence: TGCGCCAGCAGCCAAGGGGATGGCTACACCTTC. Translated, it gives CASSQGDGYTF.

Points on this clonotype: Being one base from a much bigger clone, this may be a read error. The chain is built from TRBV10-3 and TRBJ1-1; possibly TRBD1 for D (5 bases). The length of the CDR3 is 16 residues. CDR1 ENHRY and CDR2 SYGVKD come from the germline V gene. The CDR3 sequence is CATEKVQGGATTKAFF. CDR3 bases: TGTGCCACCGAAAAGGTCCAGGGAGGGGCGACCACTAAAGCTTTCTTT.

The V call is TRBV5-1, the J call TRBJ2-3; TRBD1 is a possible D gene (6 bases). Per the germline V gene, CDR1 is SGHRS and CDR2 is YFSETQ. The V and J ends lost 1 base and 5 bases respectively, with 20 bases between them. This CDR3 contains 17 residues. Written as DNA, the CDR3 is TGCGCCAGCAGCTTGTCCCCTACAGGGTTTTTGGGAGATACGCAGTATTTT. Protein product: CASSLSPTGFLGDTQYF.

J is TRBJ1-5 and V is TRBV4-1; D gene uncertain. The germline V gene has CDR1 MGHRA and CDR2 YSYEKL. With 0 bases removed from V and 7 bases from J, the gap between germline ends came to 13 bases. The CDR3 extends over 15 amino acids. The CDR3 DNA follows: TGCGCCAGCAGCCAAGACGGTCTGAGGTTGCAGCCCCAGCATTTT. The encoded protein is CASSQDGLRLQPQHF.

This clonotype was counted many times. V is TRBV7-9 and J is TRBJ2-4; perhaps TRBD2 as D (5 bases). CDR3 length: 15 amino acids. Germline lookup yields CDR1 SEHNR and CDR2 FQNEAQ (reference sequence). V was cut by 7 bases and J by 1 base, with 14 bases left in between. This chain's CDR3 is CASTDASGAKNIQYF. The CDR3 bases are TGTGCCAGCACTGACGCGTCGGGGGCCAAAAACATTCAGTACTTC.

The V gene is TRBV4-2, the J gene TRBJ2-7, with D possibly TRBD1 on 5 matching bases. Between the trimmed V and J ends, which lost 3 bases and 0 bases, there was a span of 9 bases. The CDR3 length is 14 residues. From germline, CDR1 is LGHNA and CDR2 YNFKEQ. The CDR3 coding sequence is TGTGCCAGCAGCCAGTCAAGGGGCTCCTACGAGCAGTACTTC. This sequence encodes CASSQSRGSYEQYF.

V usage is TRBV9 and J usage is TRBJ1-2; the D gene is possibly TRBD1 (6 bases). Germline CDR1 reads SGDLS; CDR2 reads YYNGEE. The CDR3 sequence is 16 residues long. Trimming took 2 bases from V and 4 from J, leaving 18 bases between them. CDR3 DNA sequence: TGTGCCAGCAGCGTTTCCGTCGGGGGCTGGAGCTATGGCTACACCTTC. Its protein is CASSVSVGGWSYGYTF.